The clone carrying this TCR beta chain was counted a few times. The antigen is not known. Trimming left V 3 bases short and J 3 bases short, with 14 bases between. This CDR3 is 14 amino acids long. The germline gives CDR1 SQVTM, CDR2 ANQGSEA. The authors reverse transcribed all of the isolated RNA, so sequencing captured expressed TCRB transcripts. Naive, central memory and regulatory T cell samples came to a mean of about 3.9 million reads. Data came from immunoSEQ multiplex PCR; TCRdb stores just in-frame clones and leaves some out. Of about 280,000 clones detected, approximately 15% appear once; the ten largest clones hold less than 0.02%. The data were obtained in a study of beta chain features in type 1 diabetes. Study outcomes and limitations: Insertions were fewer and deletions more numerous at VDJ junctions in type 1 diabetes patients. Significant though moderate, a shortening of TCRB CDR3s appeared in all four CD4+ subsets of Type 1 diabetes patients.

The sequencing sample was made of naive CD4+ T cells from blood. The chain is built from TRBV29-1 and TRBJ2-5, with D perhaps matching TRBD1 (7 bases). The source of this sequence is a man aged 18 to 29 with type 1 diabetes. The CDR3 DNA follows: TGCAGCGTTGAGGAGGGGGCCTGGGAAGAGACCCAGTACTTC. Amino acid sequence: CSVEEGAWEETQYF.